The subject of this entry is one T cell receptor (beta chain). Antigen: not known. This sample is part of a study of early T cells in non-severe SARS-CoV-2 infection. The overall study: Alpha and beta chains were unpaired, from unsorted whole-blood bulk RNA.

Study findings and constraints: Reliance on VDJdb matching favored anti-spike CD8 responses; private and CD4 specificities were missed.

Unique molecular identifiers were affixed to single, distinct cDNA molecules. One entry per CDR3 protein, called by TCRdb with MiXCR from the 5' RACE reads. The sample holds 25,000 to 35,000 distinct CDR3 sequences; more than 4.5% are singletons and the top ten take 11%. CDR1 is SGHTA, CDR2 FQGNSA, per germline. CDR3 length equals 16 residues. V lost 2 bases and J 6 bases, leaving 19 bases between the germline ends. The specimen sequenced was whole blood. This receptor was identified in an adult who was a healthcare worker with PCR-confirmed SARS-CoV-2 infection or an uninfected control (not recorded which). The chain is built from TRBV7-2 and TRBJ1-1, with unresolved D. The CDR3 DNA reads TGTGCCAGCAGCTTAAGTATGCCGGGGAGAAGGGCTGAAGCTTTCTTT. Residues: CASSLSMPGRRAEAFF.